This TCR beta chain was retrieved from a study of beta chain features in type 1 diabetes. Study-wide points: Moderate yet significant TCRB CDR3 shortening was seen in Type 1 diabetes patients in all four CD4+ subsets.

With 6 bases clipped from V and 12 bases from J, the junction kept 10 bases outside the gene matches. CDR1 is SGHRS, CDR2 YFSETQ, per germline. This CDR3 comprises 13 residues. Using CD45RO/CCR7/CD25/CD127/CD95/CD27, CD4+ naive, central memory, regulatory and stem cell-like memory cells were sorted. cDNA synthesis used the whole RNA isolate, giving expressed TCRB sequences. Sequenced by immunoSEQ multiplex PCR; TCRdb stores in-frame clones only, minus some. The top ten hold roughly 0.46% of the sample, which has about 180,000 clones, approximately 7.9% seen once. As for this clone: The antigen is undetermined.

The genes are TRBV5-1 and TRBJ2-1; the match to TRBD1 covers 9 bases. The sequenced sample was central memory CD4+ T cells from blood. The sequence was obtained from a man aged 18 to 30 with type 1 diabetes. The CDR3 coding sequence is TGCGCCAGCACGGGGACAGGGTCCAGACGGCAGTTCTTC. Translated, it gives CASTGTGSRRQFF.